The 8 T cell receptor beta chains in this list originate from one sample, sequenced in a study of T-cell memory formation after mild COVID-19. One entry per CDR3 protein, called by TCRdb with MiXCR from the 5' RACE reads. The table lists a few hundred thousand distinct CDR3 sequences, roughly an eighth of them singletons. Input material: PBMCs or a T cell subset sorted from them (not recorded which). The source is a man between 18 and 35 years old who had mild COVID-19 (a few samples of this study predate the infection). Cell type and time point are not known.

The chain joins TRBV20-1 to TRBJ1-1, with D perhaps matching TRBD1 (5 bases). CDR1 DFQATT and CDR2 SNEGSKA come from the germline V gene (reference sequence). The CDR3 is 11 residues long. The germline V and J ends were trimmed by 5 bases and 8 bases, with 12 bases remaining between them. CDR3 residues: CSAGTGHEAFF. The CDR3 coding sequence is TGCAGTGCTGGGACCGGACACGAAGCTTTCTTT.

The chain carries TRBV11-1 and TRBJ2-3; 9 nucleotides line up with TRBD1. This CDR3 is built from 15 residues. Germline-derived CDR1 and CDR2 are SGHAT and FQDESV (reference sequence). J gave up 2 bases and V 4 bases, and 4 bases lay outside the gene matches. Here the CDR3 reads CASSWDRANTDTQYF. Here the CDR3 DNA reads TGTGCCAGCAGCTGGGACAGGGCCAACACAGATACGCAGTATTTT. Using reference TRBV11-1 and TRBJ2-3 for the parts outside the CDR3, the full variable domain is EAEVAQSPRYKITEKSQAVAFWCDPISGHATLYWYRQILGQGPELLVQFQDESVVDDSQLPKDRFSAERLKGVDSTLKIQPAELGDSAMYLCASSWDRANTDTQYFGPGTRLTVL.

The chain joins TRBV2 to TRBJ1-2, with TRBD1 matching over 9 bases. The CDR3 loop spans 12 amino acids. Germline-derived CDR1 and CDR2 are SNHLY and FYNNEI. V trimming: 5 bases; J trimming: 8 bases; junction bases outside the gene matches: 3. The CDR3 nucleotides read TGTGCCAGCAGTAGGACAGGGGCCGGCTACACCTTC. Its protein is CASSRTGAGYTF.

This chain joins TRBV12-3 or TRBV12-4 and TRBJ2-2; possible D gene TRBD1, 6 bases. CDR3 length equals 15 residues. V lost 6 bases and J lost 1, with 12 bases in between. The CDR3 sequence is CASSAGTMNTGELFF. The CDR3, as DNA: TGTGCCAGCAGCGCCGGGACAATGAACACCGGGGAGCTGTTTTTT.

This rearrangement joins TRBV4-3 to TRBJ2-1, with TRBD2 matching over 14 bases. V was clipped by 4 bases and J by 8 bases; unmatched bases: 10. This CDR3 region has 17 residues. The V gene's germline CDR1 is LGHNA and CDR2 YSLEER. DNA for the CDR3: TGCGCCAGCAGCCTCGGGACTAGCGGGAGCGGTAGCGATGAGCAGTTCTTC. It specifies CASSLGTSGSGSDEQFF.

The chain couples TRBV7-8 to TRBJ2-1; 10 positions agree with TRBD2. CDR3 length: 15 residues. Per germline, CDR1 SGHVS and CDR2 FQNEAQ. V gave up 6 bases and J gave up 7 bases; unmatched junction bases: 9. CDR3 sequence (DNA): TGTGCCAGCAGGTCTAGCGGGGGCCTTAAAAATGAGCAGTTCTTC. It translates to CASRSSGGLKNEQFF.

This chain uses TRBV6-5 with TRBJ1-2; 8 bases are shared with TRBD1. V lost 3 bases and J lost 7; bases outside the gene matches: 4. Looked up from germline, CDR1 is MNHEY and CDR2 is SVGAGI. This CDR3 region has 13 residues. The CDR3 bases are TGTGCCAGCAGTTATGACAGGGGCCGTGGCTACACCTTC. It codes for CASSYDRGRGYTF.

The V and J genes are TRBV7-9 and TRBJ1-2, with a weak D call TRBD1 (5 bases). Germline CDR1 is SEHNR and CDR2 is FQNEAQ (reference sequence). V gave up 4 bases and J gave up 7 bases, with 22 bases separating them. The CDR3 is 16 residues long. The CDR3 sequence is CASSSLDARGFTGYTF. The CDR3 nucleotides read TGTGCCAGCAGCTCCCTGGACGCACGGGGCTTTACTGGCTACACCTTC.